This T cell receptor beta chain was documented in a study of cytomegalovirus exposure and HLA in healthy donors. Findings of the study overall: Researchers reportedly found TCR beta sequences accurately predicted most subjects' HLA-A and HLA-B alleles.

V shed 5 bases and J 0 bases; nucleotides not matched to a gene: 5. The CDR3 sequence is 15 residues long. CDR1 SGHTA and CDR2 FQGNSA come from the germline V gene. The PCR contained 60 Vbeta and 13 Jbeta primers. The method was immunoSEQ multiplex PCR; TCRdb's version includes in-frame clones alone and lacks a portion of them. Altogether under 200,000 clones are present, just over 75% being singletons, with the ten largest covering approximately 2.2%. About this clone itself: Its antigen remains unknown.

Among the donors, all were healthy bone marrow donors. V gene TRBV7-2 combines with J gene TRBJ1-1; 8 bases line up with TRBD1. Material: PBMCs. The receptor was derived from a woman in her thirties in good health and CMV-seropositive. The CDR3 nucleotides read TGTGCCAGCAGCCGTTCCAGGGGGCTGAACACTGAAGCTTTCTTT. Its translation is CASSRSRGLNTEAFF.